This T cell receptor (beta chain) was obtained from a study of control samples from healthy donors and cancer patients. Method: immunoSEQ multiplex PCR; TCRdb's copy keeps in-frame clones and lacks some. The top ten hold roughly 1.6% of the sample, which has 200,000 or so clones, around 94% seen once. With 2 bases removed from V and 10 bases from J, the gap between germline ends came to 12 bases. The germline CDR1 and CDR2 sequences are WNHNN and SYGVQD (reference sequence). The CDR3 loop spans 13 amino acids. This clone was found once. Sequencing input: blood. The V gene is TRBV10-1, the J gene TRBJ1-5; D unclear. The sequence was obtained from a man over 45 in good health. The chain's CDR3 is CASSEGVGQPQHF. CDR3 in DNA: TGCGCCAGCAGTGAGGGGGTAGGCCAACCCCAGCATTTT.